These 13 T cell receptor beta chains originate from one sample sequenced in a study of T cells after yellow fever vaccination. TCRdb re-called the 5' RACE reads through MiXCR, storing one row per CDR3 protein. The sample lists just under 600,000 distinct CDR3 sequences, about 13% occurring once. This specimen consisted of PBMCs, obtained on the day of the yellow fever booster vaccination. The receptor set was obtained from a man aged 25-40 years who received the YFV17D yellow fever vaccine.

This clonotype was counted a few times. The chain links TRBV28 to TRBJ2-3; D is possibly TRBD1 or TRBD2 (5 bases each). CDR1 is MDHEN and CDR2 is SYDVKM in the germline V gene. The CDR3 runs to 13 residues. V lost 6 bases to trimming and J lost 3 bases, with 10 bases between them. The CDR3 nucleotides read TGTGCCAGCAGACGGGACGGTACAGATACGCAGTATTTT. It is translated as CASRRDGTDTQYF.

This chain connects TRBV11-2 to TRBJ1-2; D remains ambiguous. V was trimmed by 5 bases and J by 6 bases, leaving 10 bases between them. The CDR3 is made up of 12 amino acids. The germline gives CDR1 SGHAT, CDR2 FQNNGV. CDR3 sequence reads: CASSLKTHGYTF. In DNA form, the CDR3 reads TGTGCCAGCAGCCTCAAGACGCATGGCTACACCTTC.

This clonotype has just a few counts. The genes are TRBV9 and TRBJ2-5, with 14 bases matching TRBD2. Losses at the gene ends were 2 bases for V and 2 bases for J; bases not matched to a gene: 14. CDR1 and CDR2 (germline): SGDLS, YYNGEE. The length of the CDR3 is 20 residues. CDR3 sequence reads: CASSVWPGTSGSGTQETQYF. For the CDR3, the DNA is TGTGCCAGCAGCGTGTGGCCCGGGACTAGCGGGAGCGGCACGCAAGAGACCCAGTACTTC.

The genes are TRBV5-1 and TRBJ2-7; 10 bases agree with TRBD1. The J segment lost 7 bases and the V segment lost 4 bases, leaving 14 bases of the junction unmatched. This CDR3 comprises 16 residues. The germline V gene has CDR1 SGHRS and CDR2 YFSETQ. DNA of the CDR3: TGCGCCAGCAGCCTCTCTCCGGGACAGGGGTCGGGGGAGCAGTACTTC. Amino acid sequence: CASSLSPGQGSGEQYF.

This clonotype was observed a handful of times. The CDR3 DNA follows: TGTGCCAGCAGCTTAGTAATCGGTATTCCGCCCCTCCACTTT. Its translation: CASSLVIGIPPLHF. This rearrangement joins TRBV7-2 to TRBJ1-6; no clear D gene. Trimming cost V 1 base and J 13 bases, with 14 bases left between them. The V gene's germline CDR1 is SGHTA and CDR2 FQGNSA. This CDR3 is built from 14 residues.

V is TRBV28 and J is TRBJ2-6; either TRBD1 or TRBD2 may fit D (5 bases each). In germline, CDR1 is MDHEN, CDR2 SYDVKM. The CDR3 runs 16 residues. Trimming removed 5 bases from V and 0 bases from J, with 11 bases in between. This CDR3 is CASSRRGLSGANVLTF. CDR3 DNA: TGTGCCAGCAGTCGTCGGGGCCTCTCTGGGGCCAACGTCCTGACTTTC.

This sequence joins TRBV21-1 and TRBJ1-1; TRBD1, as called in the table, went unchecked against the DNA. TRBV21-1 is listed as a pseudogene. This CDR3 is 13 amino acids long. In nucleotides, the CDR3 is TGTGCCAGCAATACAGGGGCGAACACTGAAGCTTTCTTT. It specifies CASNTGANTEAFF.

The table lists this clonotype with a few counts. The chain recombines TRBV20-1 with TRBJ2-1; 7 nucleotides align to TRBD2. CDR1 DFQATT and CDR2 SNEGSKA come from the germline V gene (reference sequence). V was pared by 3 bases and J by 7 bases, with 3 bases of the junction left unmatched. CDR3 size: 12 residues. CDR3 DNA sequence: TGCAGTGCTAGCCGGGGAGGGAATGAGCAGTTCTTC. Translation gives CSASRGGNEQFF.

The rearrangement uses TRBV20-1 and TRBJ2-7; D not resolved. The V end lost 6 bases, the J end lost 3 bases, and 15 bases lay between the germline ends. CDR3 length: 13 amino acids. CDR1 DFQATT and CDR2 SNEGSKA come from the germline V gene (reference sequence). The CDR3 DNA reads TGCAGTGCGAGAAGGTCATTTTTCTACGAGCAGTACTTC. Translation gives CSARRSFFYEQYF.

In nucleotides, the CDR3 is TGTGCCAGCAGCCCCAGGACTAGACTCCAAGAGACCCAGTACTTC. Its protein is CASSPRTRLQETQYF. The V and J genes are TRBV3-1 and TRBJ2-5, with 7 bases lining up with TRBD2. The CDR3 runs to 15 residues. With 4 bases clipped from V and 1 base from J, the junction kept 6 bases outside the gene matches. Germline loops: CDR1 LGHDT, CDR2 YNNKEL (reference sequence).

J is TRBJ2-1 and V is TRBV29-1, with 12 bases fitting TRBD2. Per germline, CDR1 SQVTM and CDR2 ANQGSEA. The CDR3 has 14 residues. V gave up 6 bases and J gave up 9 bases; unmatched junction bases: 9. In nucleotides, the CDR3 is TGCAGCGTGCGGACTAGCGGGACCTTGGGTGAGCAGTTCTTC. Translating it yields CSVRTSGTLGEQFF.

The rearrangement joins TRBV6-1 to TRBJ2-3; 11 positions agree with TRBD2. Germline CDR1 MNHNS, CDR2 SASEGT. The CDR3 spans 14 residues. With 8 bases clipped from V and 2 bases from J, the junction kept 3 bases outside the gene matches. The CDR3 coding sequence is TGTGCCAGCCTAGCGGGAGGTCCCACAGATACGCAGTATTTT. It translates to CASLAGGPTDTQYF.

This clonotype was detected a few times. V usage is TRBV28 and J usage is TRBJ2-7, with D perhaps matching TRBD1 or TRBD2 (5 bases each). The V gene's germline CDR1 is MDHEN and CDR2 SYDVKM. This CDR3 is built from 12 residues. The V and J ends lost 8 bases and 6 bases respectively, with 14 bases between them. The CDR3 DNA sequence: TGTGCCAGCGGGACCACTGGTCTCGAGCAGTACTTC. The encoded protein is CASGTTGLEQYF.